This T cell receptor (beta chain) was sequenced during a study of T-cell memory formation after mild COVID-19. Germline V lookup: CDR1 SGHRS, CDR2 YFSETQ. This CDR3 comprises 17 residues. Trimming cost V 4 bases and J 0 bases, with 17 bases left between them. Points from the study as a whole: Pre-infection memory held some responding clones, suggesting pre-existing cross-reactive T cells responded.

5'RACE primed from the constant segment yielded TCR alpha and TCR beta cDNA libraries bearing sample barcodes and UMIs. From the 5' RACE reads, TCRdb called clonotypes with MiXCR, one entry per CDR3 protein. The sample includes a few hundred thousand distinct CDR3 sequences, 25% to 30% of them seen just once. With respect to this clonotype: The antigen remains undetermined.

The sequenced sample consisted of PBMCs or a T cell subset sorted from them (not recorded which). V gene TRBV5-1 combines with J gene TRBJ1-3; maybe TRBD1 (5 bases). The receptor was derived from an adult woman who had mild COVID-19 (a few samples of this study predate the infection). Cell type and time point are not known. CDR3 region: CASSPEGPGLSGNTIYF. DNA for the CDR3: TGCGCCAGCAGCCCAGAAGGCCCAGGGCTCTCTGGAAACACCATATATTTT.